This T cell receptor (beta chain) emerged from a study of T cells in Graves' hyperthyroidism and ophthalmopathy. It was considered stable Graves' hyperthyroidism when ophthalmopathy did not progress within 18 months. This clonotype was detected many times. V was trimmed by 4 bases and J by 1 base, leaving 20 bases between them. From germline, CDR1 is MGHDK and CDR2 SYGVNS. The CDR3 runs to 17 residues. TCR beta CDR3 regions were amplified from RNA transcripts. The study used the HTBI primer set for a first-round RT-PCR of the TCR CDR3. Each CDR3 protein gets one entry after TCRdb re-called the multiplex PCR reads with MiXCR. The profile covers roughly 800,000 distinct CDR3 sequences, with 38% appearing a single time and 8% to 9% taken by the ten largest.

Sequenced input: blood. The TCR was taken from a man aged 18 to 30 with Graves' hyperthyroidism. The rearrangement joins TRBV25-1 to TRBJ2-7; TRBD2 is a possible D gene (5 bases). The CDR3 nucleotides are TGTGCCAGCAGTGGCCCTTCGGGCAGGAGGATATCCTACGAGCAGTACTTC. Amino acid sequence: CASSGPSGRRISYEQYF.